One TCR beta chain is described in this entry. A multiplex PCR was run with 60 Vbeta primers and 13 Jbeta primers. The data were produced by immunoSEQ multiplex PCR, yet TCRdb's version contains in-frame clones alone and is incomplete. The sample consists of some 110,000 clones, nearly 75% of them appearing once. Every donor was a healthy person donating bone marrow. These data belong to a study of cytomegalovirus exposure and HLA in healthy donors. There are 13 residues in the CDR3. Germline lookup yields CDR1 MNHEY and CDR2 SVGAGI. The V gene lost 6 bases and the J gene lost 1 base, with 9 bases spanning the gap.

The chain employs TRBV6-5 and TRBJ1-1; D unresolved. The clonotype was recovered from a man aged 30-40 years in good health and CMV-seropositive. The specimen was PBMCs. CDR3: CASSHTENTEAFF. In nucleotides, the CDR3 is TGTGCCAGCAGCCATACAGAGAACACTGAAGCTTTCTTT.